This T cell receptor beta chain was sequenced during a study of cytomegalovirus exposure and HLA in healthy donors. In regard to this clone: No antigen is known for it.

Study outcomes and limitations: The authors later found most CMV-associated TCR beta chains appeared HLA-restricted. Links to common viral pathogens appeared, in a later analysis, for several of the most significant clusters.

CDR1 GTSNPN and CDR2 SVGIG come from the germline V gene (reference sequence). V trimming: 3 bases; J trimming: 0 bases; junction bases outside the gene matches: 16. There are 20 residues in the CDR3. PCR used 60 Vbeta primers and 13 Jbeta primers. Sequencing used immunoSEQ multiplex PCR; TCRdb keeps in-frame clones, though not all of them. The data contain roughly 140,000 clones, approximately 83% of them singletons. Healthy donors of bone marrow made up the group. The origin of this receptor is a male donor in good health and CMV-seronegative. The sequencing sample was made of PBMCs. This sequence joins TRBV30 and TRBJ1-5; TRBD1 matches at 11 bases. For the CDR3, the DNA is TGTGCCTGGAGGGGAGGTAAAGGGACAGGGGGGCTCTATAGCAATCAGCCCCAGCATTTT. Amino acid sequence: CAWRGGKGTGGLYSNQPQHF.